This T cell receptor (beta chain) was sequenced for a study of blood T cell repertoires in COVID-19. Here immunoSEQ multiplex PCR was the method, and the copy in TCRdb shows in-frame clones only, minus some. The sample lists around 480,000 clones; around 90% were seen once. Trimming left V 3 bases short and J 1 base short, with 3 bases between. Germline CDR1 reads SGHAT; CDR2 reads FQDESV (reference sequence). This CDR3 region has 12 residues. This clone was counted between two and nine times. Ages ranged from roughly 18 to 100 years, with residence in about 23 US areas. This receptor was identified in a woman between 18 and 29 years old who had recovered from COVID-19. Material: PBMCs or T cells enriched from blood (not recorded which). The V gene is TRBV11-1, the J gene TRBJ1-1; no clear D gene. CDR3 protein: CASSFKNTEAFF. The CDR3 DNA sequence: TGTGCCAGCAGCTTTAAGAACACTGAAGCTTTCTTT.